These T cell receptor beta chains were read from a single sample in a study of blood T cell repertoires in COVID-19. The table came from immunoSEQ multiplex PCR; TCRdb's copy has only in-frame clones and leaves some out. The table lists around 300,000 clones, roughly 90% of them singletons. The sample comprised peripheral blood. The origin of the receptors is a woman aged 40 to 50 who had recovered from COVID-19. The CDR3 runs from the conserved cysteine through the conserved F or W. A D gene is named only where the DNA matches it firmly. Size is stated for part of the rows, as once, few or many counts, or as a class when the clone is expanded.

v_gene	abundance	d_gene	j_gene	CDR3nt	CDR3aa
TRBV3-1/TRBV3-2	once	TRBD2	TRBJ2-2	TGTGCCAGCAGCCAGGGACTAGCGGTTCCTACCGGGGAGCTGTTTTTT	CASSQGLAVPTGELFF
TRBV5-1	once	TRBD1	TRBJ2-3	TGCGCCAGCAGCTCCGGACAGGGGGTAGATACGCAGTATTTT	CASSSGQGVDTQYF
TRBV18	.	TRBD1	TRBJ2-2	TGTGCCAGCTCACGGAGGACAGGCTGGGGGCGCACCGGGGAGCTGTTTTTT	CASSRRTGWGRTGELFF
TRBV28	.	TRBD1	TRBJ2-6	TGTGCCAGCAGTTTCCGGGACAGGGGCTCTGGGGCCAACGTCCTGACTTTC	CASSFRDRGSGANVLTF
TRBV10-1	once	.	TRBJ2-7	TGCGCCAGCAGTCGGGGGAACGAGCAGTACTTC	CASSRGNEQYF
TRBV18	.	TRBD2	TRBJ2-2	TGTGCCAGCTCACGAAGACTAGCGGGAGACACCGGGGAGCTGTTTTTT	CASSRRLAGDTGELFF
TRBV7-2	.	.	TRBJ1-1	TGTGCCAGCAGCTTGGGTAGCCCGGCGGGGGCTTTCTTT	CASSLGSPAGAFF
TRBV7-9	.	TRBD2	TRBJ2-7	TGTGCCAGCAGCCCCCGGACTAGAGACGAGCAGTACTTC	CASSPRTRDEQYF
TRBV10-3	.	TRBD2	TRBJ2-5	TGTGCCATCAGTAGCGGGAGCGGGGAGACCCAGTACTTC	CAISSGSGETQYF
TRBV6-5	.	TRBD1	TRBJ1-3	TGTGCCAGCAGGACAGGGGGCGATGGAAACACCATATATTTT	CASRTGGDGNTIYF
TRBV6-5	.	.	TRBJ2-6	TGTGCCAGCAGCCCCCAGGGGACTGGGGCCAACGTCCTGACTTTC	CASSPQGTGANVLTF
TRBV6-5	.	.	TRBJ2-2	TGTGCCAGCATTGGGAGCTCGGAGCTGTTTTTT	CASIGSSELFF
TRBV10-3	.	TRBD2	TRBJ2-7	TGTGCCATCAGTCCTCCTAGCGGACCCTACGAGCAGTACTTC	CAISPPSGPYEQYF
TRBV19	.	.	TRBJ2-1	TGTGCCAGTAGTATGAACGCCCGGACAGTTATCAATGAGCAGTTCTTC	CASSMNARTVINEQFF
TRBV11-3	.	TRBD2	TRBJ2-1	TGTGCCAGCAGCTTAGGAGGAACGCTAAGCGGGAGAACGAGTGAGCAGTTCTTC	CASSLGGTLSGRTSEQFF
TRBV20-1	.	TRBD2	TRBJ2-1	TGCAGTGTCGGGAGGTACAATGAGCAGTTCTTC	CSVGRYNEQFF
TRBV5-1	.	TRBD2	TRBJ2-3	TGCGCCAGCAGCTTGGCCGGGACTAGCGGTACAGATACGCAGTATTTT	CASSLAGTSGTDTQYF
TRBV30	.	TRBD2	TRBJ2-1	TGTGCCTGGAGTGTACTAGCGGGAGCTGAGCAGTTCTTC	CAWSVLAGAEQFF
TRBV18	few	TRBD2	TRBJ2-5	TGTGCCAGCTCACCACCCCGGACTAGACCACAAGAGACCCAGTACTTC	CASSPPRTRPQETQYF